A selection of T cell receptor beta chains follows, all from one sample in a study of blood T cell repertoires in COVID-19. Only in-frame clones appear in the TCRdb table, and some are missing; sequencing was by immunoSEQ multiplex PCR. The top ten clones hold about 2.6% of a sample with about 130,000 clones, about 86% of them seen once. The specimen was PBMCs or T cells enriched from blood (not recorded which). The receptor set was obtained from a middle-aged man with acute COVID-19. The CDR3 runs from the conserved cysteine through the conserved F or W. Fields, in order: J gene, CDR3 length, clone size, V gene, D gene, CDR3 DNA, CDR3 protein. D genes are given only for firm matches. Not every row has a clone size; where given, it reads once, few, many or a size class.

TRBJ1-5,14,-,TRBV27,TRBD1,TGTGCCAGCAGTTTACGGACAGGGAATCAGCCCCAGCATTTT,CASSLRTGNQPQHF
TRBJ2-3,15,-,TRBV2,-,TGTGCCAGCAGCGTTGACAGGGCGGGGACAGATACGCAGTATTTT,CASSVDRAGTDTQYF
TRBJ2-3,14,once,TRBV19,TRBD2,TGTGCCAGTTTTAGCGGGAGGGCGGGAGATACGCAGTATTTT,CASFSGRAGDTQYF
TRBJ2-3,14,-,TRBV6-5,TRBD2,TGTGCCAGTACTAGCGGAGAGGGGGCAGATACGCAGTATTTT,CASTSGEGADTQYF
TRBJ2-7,15,-,TRBV25-1,TRBD2,TGTGCCAGCAGTGAATTCAGCGGGGTGTCCTACGAGCAGTACTTC,CASSEFSGVSYEQYF
TRBJ1-2,15,-,TRBV11-2,-,TGTGCCAGCAGTCCCAGGTCGGGGGGCGGCTATGGCTACACCTTC,CASSPRSGGGYGYTF
TRBJ2-5,15,-,TRBV3-1/TRBV3-2,TRBD2,TGTGCCAGCAGCCTCGGGACTAGCGGGCCGGAGACCCAGTACTTC,CASSLGTSGPETQYF
TRBJ2-1,15,-,TRBV3-1/TRBV3-2,TRBD2,TGTGCCAGCAGAGCGCGGGGGAAGTCCTACAATGAGCAGTTCTTC,CASRARGKSYNEQFF
TRBJ2-5,15,once,TRBV7-3,TRBD2,TGTGCCAGCAGCTTAAGCGGGAGCAGCCAAGAGGCCCAGTACTTC,CASSLSGSSQEAQYF
TRBJ2-7,15,-,TRBV28,-,TGTGCCAGCAGCCGAACGGGACTGATTTCCTACGAGCAGTACTTC,CASSRTGLISYEQYF
TRBJ2-3,16,-,TRBV7-9,TRBD2,TGTGCCAGCAGTTTGGGAGCGGGGGGATTCACAGATACGCAGTATTTT,CASSLGAGGFTDTQYF
TRBJ2-1,16,-,TRBV18,-,TGTGCCAGCTCGGGGCAGGGTGCTCGCGGGGGCGGGGCCCAGTTCTTC,CASSGQGARGGGAQFF
TRBJ2-7,13,-,TRBV3-1/TRBV3-2,-,TGTGCCAGCAGCTCTCGACAGGTTTACGAGCAGTACTTC,CASSSRQVYEQYF
TRBJ2-3,16,-,TRBV5-1,TRBD2,TGCGCCAGCAGACCCAGCGGGGGACACAGCACAGATACGCAGTATTTT,CASRPSGGHSTDTQYF
TRBJ2-3,15,-,TRBV3-1/TRBV3-2,TRBD2,TGTGCCAGCAGCCGACTAGCGGGAGAGACAGATACGCAGTATTTT,CASSRLAGETDTQYF
TRBJ2-2,18,few,TRBV7-9,TRBD1,TGTGCCAGCAGCATCCGGGACAGGGGCGCGTCCGGATCCGGGGAGCTGTTTTTT,CASSIRDRGASGSGELFF
TRBJ1-4,15,few,TRBV2,-,TGTGCCAGCAGTGCGGACAGTGCAACTAATGAAAAACTGTTTTTT,CASSADSATNEKLFF
TRBJ2-7,13,-,TRBV3-1/TRBV3-2,TRBD2,TGTGCCAGCAGCCAAGGCGGGGGGGACGAGCAGTACTTC,CASSQGGGDEQYF
TRBJ1-2,17,-,TRBV7-3,-,TGTGCCAGCAGCCGATCTTCAACCAGGTACGCTAACTATGGCTACACCTTC,CASSRSSTRYANYGYTF
TRBJ1-6,15,once,TRBV20-1,-,TGCAGTGCTAGTGTAACGGGGAGTAGTAATTCACCCCTCCACTTT,CSASVTGSSNSPLHF
TRBJ2-7,12,-,TRBV7-2,TRBD1,TGTGCCAGCAGCTTTACAGGGGACGAGCAGTACTTC,CASSFTGDEQYF
TRBJ1-1,13,few,TRBV12-3/TRBV12-4,-,TGTGCCAGCAGGCAGGGGTCGAACACTGAAGCTTTCTTT,CASRQGSNTEAFF
TRBJ2-2,14,-,TRBV19,TRBD1,TGTGCCAGTGGGACAGGGGGCTTCAGCGGGGAGCTGTTTTTT,CASGTGGFSGELFF
TRBJ2-7,13,few,TRBV2,TRBD2,TGTGCCAACACAGTCTTAGCGGGAGACGAGCAGTACTTC,CANTVLAGDEQYF
TRBJ2-1,13,-,TRBV7-2,-,TGTGCCAGCAGCCCCCATACAGGGTATGAGCAGTTCTTC,CASSPHTGYEQFF
TRBJ2-7,15,-,TRBV2,TRBD1,TGTGCCAGCAGTGACGGACAGGGGAGAGCGTCCGAGCAGTACTTC,CASSDGQGRASEQYF
TRBJ2-2,12,-,TRBV12-5,-,TGTGCTTGCGCAGGGGACACCGGGGAGCTGTTTTTT,CACAGDTGELFF
TRBJ1-2,13,-,TRBV6-5,TRBD1,TGTGCCAGCAGTTACCCGGACAGGAAAGGCTACACCTTC,CASSYPDRKGYTF
TRBJ1-5,13,-,TRBV28,TRBD1,TGTGCCAGCAGTTTAGGACAGGGTCAGCCCCAGCATTTT,CASSLGQGQPQHF
TRBJ1-3,14,-,TRBV5-1,-,TGCGCCAGCAGGCCGGACACCTCTGGAAACACCATATATTTT,CASRPDTSGNTIYF
TRBJ1-1,13,-,TRBV7-9,-,TGTGCCAGCAGCTTATGGACAGACACTGAAGCTTTCTTT,CASSLWTDTEAFF
TRBJ2-1,14,-,TRBV19,TRBD1,TGTGCCAGTAGAGGCCAGGGGGCCGGCAATGAGCAGTTCTTC,CASRGQGAGNEQFF
TRBJ1-3,14,-,TRBV3-1/TRBV3-2,-,TGTGCCAGCATGGAGAGCCTCTGGGGAAACACCATATATTTT,CASMESLWGNTIYF
TRBJ2-5,14,-,TRBV6-5,-,TGTGCCAGCAGTTACCGGACAGCCGGGGAGACCCAGTACTTC,CASSYRTAGETQYF
TRBJ1-2,14,few,TRBV4-1,-,TGCGCCAGCAGCCCGCGGGTGAATGAGGATGGCTACACCTTC,CASSPRVNEDGYTF
TRBJ2-3,14,once,TRBV28,TRBD2,TGTGCCATCACCCGGGGGGTGTCCCCAAATACGCAGTATTTT,CAITRGVSPNTQYF
TRBJ1-1,12,once,TRBV29-1,-,TGCAGCGTCCTTTACTGGAGCGCTGAAGCTTTCTTT,CSVLYWSAEAFF
TRBJ1-2,14,few,TRBV27,-,TGTGCCAGCAGTTCAAACAGCTATATCTATGGCTACACCTTC,CASSSNSYIYGYTF
TRBJ2-1,16,-,TRBV28,TRBD1,TGTGCCAGCAGTCCTTCCGACGGAGGCCCAGGGGGTGAGCAGTTCTTC,CASSPSDGGPGGEQFF
TRBJ2-7,15,once,TRBV5-6,TRBD2,TGTGCCAGCAGCCCTCACGGCGGGGAGGGTTACGAGCAGTACTTC,CASSPHGGEGYEQYF
TRBJ1-2,17,-,TRBV5-4,TRBD1,TGTGCCAGCAGCATTGGAGGAGGACAGGGGCTGGGGTATGGCTACACCTTC,CASSIGGGQGLGYGYTF
TRBJ2-7,14,-,TRBV5-1,TRBD1,TGCGCCAGCAGCTTGGAGACTACAGGGGGCGAGCAGTACTTC,CASSLETTGGEQYF
TRBJ2-2,16,once,TRBV7-2,TRBD2,TGTGCCAGCAGCTCCGGACTAGAGGCTTATACCGGGGAGCTGTTTTTT,CASSSGLEAYTGELFF
TRBJ1-6,14,-,TRBV29-1,TRBD1,TGCAGCGCCGTCCCCGGGACCAGGGGGTCACCCCTCCACTTT,CSAVPGTRGSPLHF
TRBJ2-1,15,-,TRBV11-3,TRBD1,TGTGCCAGCAGCTTATCAGGGGGCGATCACAATGAGCAGTTCTTC,CASSLSGGDHNEQFF
TRBJ1-1,15,-,TRBV29-1,-,TGCAGCGTCGTACATGGGAGGGGAATGAACACTGAAGCTTTCTTT,CSVVHGRGMNTEAFF
TRBJ2-3,13,-,TRBV11-2,-,TGTGCCAGCAGCTGGCGCGGTTCGGATACGCAGTATTTT,CASSWRGSDTQYF
TRBJ2-5,13,-,TRBV5-4,-,TGTGCCAGCAGCTCAAGGGGGGGCGAGACCCAGTACTTC,CASSSRGGETQYF
TRBJ2-2,17,-,TRBV10-3,TRBD2,TGTGCCATCAGAGACAGGCGGGGGGATTGGGACACCGGGGAGCTGTTTTTT,CAIRDRRGDWDTGELFF
TRBJ1-3,16,few,TRBV7-9,TRBD1,TGTGCCAGCAGCTCCCTTTGGACAGGCTCTGGAAACACCATATATTTT,CASSSLWTGSGNTIYF
TRBJ1-1,13,-,TRBV5-1,-,TGCGCCAGCAGCTTTCAGGGGAGCACTGAAGCTTTCTTT,CASSFQGSTEAFF
TRBJ1-1,14,-,TRBV10-1,-,TGCGCCAGCAGTGCGGCGGGAAGAGGGACTGAAGCTTTCTTT,CASSAAGRGTEAFF
TRBJ1-1,16,-,TRBV9,TRBD1,TGTGCCAGCAGCGTACGACAGACAGGGCTCCGCACTGAAGCTTTCTTT,CASSVRQTGLRTEAFF
TRBJ2-5,13,-,TRBV5-1,TRBD2,TGCGCCAGCAGCTTGGGCGGGGGTGAGACCCAGTACTTC,CASSLGGGETQYF
TRBJ2-2,15,-,TRBV14,-,TGTGCCAGCAGCCGAAACCCAGGGCATACCGGGGAGCTGTTTTTT,CASSRNPGHTGELFF